Given below is one TCR beta chain in context. Its target antigen remains unknown. No base quality values were provided; no much bigger clone lies one nucleotide off. The donors were included in the validation cohort of over a hundred subjects, a group kept apart from the roughly 680-subject first cohort. Libraries were prepared through the immunoSEQ multiplex PCR assay. In the authors' own workflow: To diagnose cytomegalovirus status from the catalog of TCR beta chain sequences, a statistical classification framework was built. TCRdb limited this immuneACCESS table to in-frame rearrangements with V and J called. A share of clones is missing; checked studies link under half to unresolved V genes, and the rest is unexplained. That table is the source of V, J and clone size, and D and trimming were worked out from the DNA. The sample table holds about 130,000 clones, of which roughly nine tenths were seen once. Approximately 10% of the sample goes to the ten largest clones.

The data stem from a study of cytomegalovirus exposure and HLA in healthy donors (dated 2017 in TCRdb). Broadly, across the study: The roughly 650 repertoires of the first cohort and the 95 to 150 validation repertoires were produced on the same platform, according to a later analysis. The study aimed to test whether cataloging public T cell receptors could reveal signatures of past pathogen exposure. A separate validation cohort of 100 to 150 different subjects was used in addition to the approximately 700-subject first cohort. To predict cytomegalovirus infection status, the study combined high-throughput TCR immunosequencing, statistical association of individual TCRs with disease status, and machine learning.

What the research found in general, with its limitations: Cytomegalovirus status was reported to be diagnosed by the classifier with high specificity and sensitivity in both the original and validation cohorts. A few of the identified cytomegalovirus-associated TCR beta chains were confirmed in vitro to be specific for cytomegalovirus antigens. A total of 150 to 200 TCR beta chains were listed by the study as associated with cytomegalovirus. All 120 or so repertoires were used to score co-occurrence in the validation cohort in a later analysis, because that analysis had no HLA typing for the cohort. Across donors, most TCR sequences were observed very rarely, whereas some public TCRs were present in many individuals. A later analysis found that TCRs clustered in the first cohort also tended to co-occur in the approximately 120 validation repertoires, with 90% to 95% of cluster scores above 0. It was suggested by the authors that the approach could potentially be generalized to other disease states and immunological phenotypes.

Inclusive of the bounding cysteine and phenylalanine, the CDR3 is 15 residues long. The entry retains the CDR3 DNA only, 45 bases that are in frame from base 1. The CDR1 and CDR2 encoded by the germline V gene are MDHEN and SYDVKM. A distance of 12 bases separates the germline ends of V and J, which lose 2 bases and 1 base respectively. This clonotype originated in a woman under 30 in good health and CMV-seropositive. The sequence is built from TRBV28 and TRBJ2-7; the D gene is possibly TRBD2, with 6 bases matching. Sequencing used PBMCs. In nucleotides, the sequence is TGTGCCAGCAGTTTAACGGGGGTTATGTCCTACGAGCAGTACTTC. Its protein is CASSLTGVMSYEQYF.